A single sample gave rise to the 5 T cell receptor beta chains below, sequenced in a study of blood T cells in healthy people across ages. Sample-barcoded 5' priming and a J-beta primer mix drove a second PCR of roughly 6 to 12 cycles. MiXCR, run by TCRdb on the 5' RACE reads, gives a single entry per CDR3 protein. The sample holds about 800,000 distinct CDR3 sequences, 25% seen once. This sample also belongs to another study, concerning T cells of mothers and their children.

The sequencing input was blood. The receptors derive from a boy younger than 18 in good health.

This clonotype has more than one count but fewer than ten. The chain joins TRBV4-1 to TRBJ2-4, with no clear D. V was clipped by 4 bases and J by 1 base, with 11 bases between them. This CDR3 has 15 residues. Germline CDR1 MGHRA, CDR2 YSYEKL. CDR3 nucleotide sequence: TGCGCCAGCAGCCCAGAAGGTGGGGCCAAAAACATTCAGTACTTC. Translation: CASSPEGGAKNIQYF.

This clonotype was observed a few times. The chain carries TRBV7-9 and TRBJ2-7; perhaps TRBD2 as D (5 bases). This CDR3 has 12 amino acids. The V gene's germline CDR1 is SEHNR and CDR2 FQNEAQ (reference sequence). Between the trimmed V and J ends, which lost 3 bases and 6 bases, there was a span of 9 bases. CDR3 sequence reads: CASSLDSPEQYF. CDR3 DNA sequence: TGTGCCAGCAGCTTGGACTCCCCCGAGCAGTACTTC.

This clonotype was counted a few times. This sequence joins TRBV28 and TRBJ1-1; D remains ambiguous. The V end lost 4 bases, the J end lost 2 bases, and 11 bases lay between the germline ends. Germline-derived CDR1 and CDR2 are MDHEN and SYDVKM. The CDR3 is 14 amino acids. This chain's CDR3 is CASSSSPVNTEAFF. The CDR3 region has the DNA TGTGCCAGCAGTTCCAGCCCAGTAAACACTGAAGCTTTCTTT. The entire variable domain, with the rest obtained from reference TRBV28 and TRBJ1-1, is as follows: DVKVTQSSRYLVKRTGEKVFLECVQDMDHENMFWYRQDPGLGLRLIYFSYDVKMKEKGDIPEGYSVSREKKERFSLILESASTNQTSMYLCASSSSPVNTEAFFGQGTRLTVV.

This clonotype occurred once. The rearrangement uses TRBV30 and TRBJ1-2; a possible D gene is TRBD1 (5 bases). Germline V gene sequence: CDR1 GTSNPN, CDR2 SVGIG (reference sequence). The CDR3 consists of 13 residues. Trimming pared 3 bases from V and 3 bases from J, leaving 11 bases between. CDR3 amino acids: CAWSEGKDYGYTF. The DNA of the CDR3 is TGTGCCTGGAGCGAGGGGAAGGACTATGGCTACACCTTC.

This clonotype has a count of ten or more. The genes are TRBV20-1 and TRBJ2-7; 7 nucleotides align to TRBD1. There are 14 residues in the CDR3. Germline lookup yields CDR1 DFQATT and CDR2 SNEGSKA (reference sequence). V lost 6 bases, J lost 2 bases, and 10 bases stayed unmatched. Here the CDR3 reads CSAERRDSAYEQYF. CDR3 coding DNA: TGCAGTGCCGAACGACGGGACAGTGCCTACGAGCAGTACTTC.